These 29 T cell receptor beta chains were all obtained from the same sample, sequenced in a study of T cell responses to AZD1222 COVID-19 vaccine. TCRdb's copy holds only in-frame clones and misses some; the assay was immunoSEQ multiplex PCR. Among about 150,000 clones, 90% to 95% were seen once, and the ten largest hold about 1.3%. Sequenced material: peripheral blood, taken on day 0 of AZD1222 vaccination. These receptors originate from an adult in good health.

Here the CDR3 DNA reads TGTGCCAGCAGTTTACTGGCTAGCGTGTCCTACGAGCAGTACTTC. This codes for CASSLLASVSYEQYF. This chain joins TRBV28 and TRBJ2-7; D is possibly TRBD2 (6 bases). CDR3 length: 15 amino acids. Germline-derived CDR1 and CDR2 are MDHEN and SYDVKM. V lost 2 bases and J lost 1, with 12 bases in between.

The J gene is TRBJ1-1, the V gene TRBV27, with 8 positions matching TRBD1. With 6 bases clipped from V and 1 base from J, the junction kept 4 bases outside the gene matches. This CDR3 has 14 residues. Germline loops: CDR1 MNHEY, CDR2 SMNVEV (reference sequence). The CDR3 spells CASRQGVENTEAFF. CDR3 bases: TGTGCCAGCAGACAGGGGGTGGAGAACACTGAAGCTTTCTTT.

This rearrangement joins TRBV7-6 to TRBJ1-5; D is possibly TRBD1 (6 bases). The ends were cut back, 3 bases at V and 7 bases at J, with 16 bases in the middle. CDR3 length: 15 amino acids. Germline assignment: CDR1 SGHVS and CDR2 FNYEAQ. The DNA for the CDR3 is TGTGCCAGCAGCTTGTCAGGGGCCTTCGGACAGCCCCAGCATTTT. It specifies CASSLSGAFGQPQHF.

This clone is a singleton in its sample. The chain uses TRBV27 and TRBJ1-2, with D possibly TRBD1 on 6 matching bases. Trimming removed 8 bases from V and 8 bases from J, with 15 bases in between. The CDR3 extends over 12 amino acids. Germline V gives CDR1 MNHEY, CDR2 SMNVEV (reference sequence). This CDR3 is CASATTGGGYTF. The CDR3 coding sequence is TGTGCCAGCGCCACGACAGGCGGAGGCTACACCTTC.

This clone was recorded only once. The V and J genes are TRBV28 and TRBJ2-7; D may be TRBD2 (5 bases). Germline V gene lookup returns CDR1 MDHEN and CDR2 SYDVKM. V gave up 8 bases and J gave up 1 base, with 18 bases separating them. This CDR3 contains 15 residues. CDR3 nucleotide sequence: TGTGCCAGCGGTGGTCATCGTCGGGATTCCTACGAGCAGTACTTC. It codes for CASGGHRRDSYEQYF.

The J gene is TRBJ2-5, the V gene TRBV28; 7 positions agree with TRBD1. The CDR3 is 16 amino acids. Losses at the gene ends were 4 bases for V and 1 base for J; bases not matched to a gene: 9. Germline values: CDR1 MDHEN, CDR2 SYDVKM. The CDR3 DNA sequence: TGTGCCAGCAGTTCTATAGGACAGGCGATCCAAGAGACCCAGTACTTC. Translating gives CASSSIGQAIQETQYF. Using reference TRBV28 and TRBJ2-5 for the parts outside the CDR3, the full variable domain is DVKVTQSSRYLVKRTGEKVFLECVQDMDHENMFWYRQDPGLGLRLIYFSYDVKMKEKGDIPEGYSVSREKKERFSLILESASTNQTSMYLCASSSIGQAIQETQYFGPGTRLLVL.

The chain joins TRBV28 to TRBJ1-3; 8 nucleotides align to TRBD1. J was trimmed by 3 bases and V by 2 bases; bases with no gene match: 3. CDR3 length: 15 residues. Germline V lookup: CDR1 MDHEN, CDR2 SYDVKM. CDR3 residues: CASSLRTGIGNTIYF. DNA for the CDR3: TGTGCCAGCAGTTTACGGACAGGGATTGGAAACACCATATATTTT.

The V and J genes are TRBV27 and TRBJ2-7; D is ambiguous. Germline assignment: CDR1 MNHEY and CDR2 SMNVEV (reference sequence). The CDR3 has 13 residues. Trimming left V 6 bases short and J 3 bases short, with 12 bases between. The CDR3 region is CASRRAGDYEQYF. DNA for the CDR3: TGTGCCAGCAGAAGAGCAGGTGACTACGAGCAGTACTTC.

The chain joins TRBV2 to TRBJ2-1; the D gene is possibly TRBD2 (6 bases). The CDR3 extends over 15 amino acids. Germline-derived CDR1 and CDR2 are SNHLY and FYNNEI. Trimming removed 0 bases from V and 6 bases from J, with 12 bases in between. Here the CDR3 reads CASSEAADYLNEQFF. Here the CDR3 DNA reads TGTGCCAGCAGTGAAGCGGCGGACTACCTCAATGAGCAGTTCTTC.

CDR3 in amino acids: CASSFWEGNSPLHF. The CDR3 DNA follows: TGTGCCAGCAGCTTTTGGGAGGGGAATTCACCCCTCCACTTT. This chain connects TRBV7-2 to TRBJ1-6, with D maybe TRBD1 (5 bases). V was cut by 3 bases and J by 7 bases, with 10 bases left in between. This CDR3 has 14 residues. Germline values: CDR1 SGHTA, CDR2 FQGNSA.

CDR3 in DNA: TGTGCCAGCAGTTTGGTGGGATTTGAGCAGTTCTTC. This gives the protein CASSLVGFEQFF. The V gene is TRBV12-3 or TRBV12-4, the J gene TRBJ2-1, with D unclear. The CDR3 spans 12 residues. Trimming removed 3 bases at V and 9 bases at J, with 9 bases between.

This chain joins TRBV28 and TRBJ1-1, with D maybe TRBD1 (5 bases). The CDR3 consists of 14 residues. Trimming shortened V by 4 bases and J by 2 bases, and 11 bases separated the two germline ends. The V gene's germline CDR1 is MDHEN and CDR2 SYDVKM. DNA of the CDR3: TGTGCCAGCAGTTCACCCGGGGGAAACACTGAAGCTTTCTTT. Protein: CASSSPGGNTEAFF.

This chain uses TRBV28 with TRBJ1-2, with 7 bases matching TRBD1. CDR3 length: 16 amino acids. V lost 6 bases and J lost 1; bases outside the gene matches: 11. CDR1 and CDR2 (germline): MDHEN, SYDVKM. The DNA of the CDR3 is TGTGCCAGCAGCCCCCGGACAGGAGATTTTAACTATGGCTACACCTTC. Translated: CASSPRTGDFNYGYTF.

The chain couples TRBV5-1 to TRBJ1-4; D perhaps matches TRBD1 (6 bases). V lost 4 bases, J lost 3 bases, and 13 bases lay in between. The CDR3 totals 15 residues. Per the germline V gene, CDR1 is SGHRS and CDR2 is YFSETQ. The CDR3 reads CASSPTGLPNEKLFF. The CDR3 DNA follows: TGCGCCAGCAGCCCCACAGGGTTACCTAATGAAAAACTGTTTTTT.

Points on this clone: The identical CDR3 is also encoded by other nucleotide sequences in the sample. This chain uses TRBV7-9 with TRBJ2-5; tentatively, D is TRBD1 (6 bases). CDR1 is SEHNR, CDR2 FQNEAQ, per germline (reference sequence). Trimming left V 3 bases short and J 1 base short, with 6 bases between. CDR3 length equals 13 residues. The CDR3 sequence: CASSLDSQETQYF. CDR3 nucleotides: TGTGCCAGCAGCTTGGACAGCCAAGAGACCCAGTACTTC.

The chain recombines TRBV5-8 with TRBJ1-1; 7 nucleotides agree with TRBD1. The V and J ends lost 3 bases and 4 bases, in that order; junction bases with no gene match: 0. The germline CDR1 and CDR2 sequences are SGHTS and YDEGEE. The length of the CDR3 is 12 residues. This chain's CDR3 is CASSWTGTEAFF. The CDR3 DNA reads TGTGCCAGCAGCTGGACAGGCACTGAAGCTTTCTTT.

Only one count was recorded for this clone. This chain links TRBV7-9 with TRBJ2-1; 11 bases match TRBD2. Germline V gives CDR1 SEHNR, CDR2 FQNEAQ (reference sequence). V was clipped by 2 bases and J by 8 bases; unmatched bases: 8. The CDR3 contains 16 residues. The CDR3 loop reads CASSLKLAGVVDEQFF. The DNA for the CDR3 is TGTGCCAGCAGCTTAAAACTAGCGGGAGTTGTGGATGAGCAGTTCTTC.

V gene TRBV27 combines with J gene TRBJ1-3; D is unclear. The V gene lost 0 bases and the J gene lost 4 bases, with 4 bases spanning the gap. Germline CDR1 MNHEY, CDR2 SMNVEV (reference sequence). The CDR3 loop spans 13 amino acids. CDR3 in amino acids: CASSLSPGNTIYF. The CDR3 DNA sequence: TGTGCCAGCAGTTTATCGCCGGGAAACACCATATATTTT.

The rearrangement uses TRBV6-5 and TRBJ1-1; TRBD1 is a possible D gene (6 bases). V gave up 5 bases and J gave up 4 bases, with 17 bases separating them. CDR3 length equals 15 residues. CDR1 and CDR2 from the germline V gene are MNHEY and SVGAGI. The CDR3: CASSRGHSGGTEAFF. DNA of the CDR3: TGTGCCAGCAGTCGGGGACACTCGGGCGGCACTGAAGCTTTCTTT.

CDR3 in amino acids: CASSQGTVGYSNQPQHF. In DNA, the CDR3 is TGTGCCAGTAGCCAAGGGACGGTCGGCTATAGCAATCAGCCCCAGCATTTT. This chain links TRBV19 with TRBJ1-5; possible D gene TRBD1, 5 bases. Germline loops: CDR1 LNHDA, CDR2 SQIVND (reference sequence). The V end lost 6 bases, the J end lost 0 bases, and 18 bases lay between the germline ends. This CDR3 comprises 17 residues.

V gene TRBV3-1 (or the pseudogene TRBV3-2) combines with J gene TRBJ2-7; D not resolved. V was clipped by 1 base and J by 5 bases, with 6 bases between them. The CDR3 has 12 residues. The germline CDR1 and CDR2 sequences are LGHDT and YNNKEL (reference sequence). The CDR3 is CASSQGPHEQYF. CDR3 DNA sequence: TGTGCCAGCAGCCAAGGACCCCACGAGCAGTACTTC.

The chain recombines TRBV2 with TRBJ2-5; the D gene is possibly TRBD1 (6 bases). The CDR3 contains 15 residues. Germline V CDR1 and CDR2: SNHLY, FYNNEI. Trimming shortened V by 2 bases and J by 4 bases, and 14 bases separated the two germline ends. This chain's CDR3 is CASSERRGMRETQYF. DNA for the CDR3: TGTGCCAGCAGTGAACGCAGGGGCATGAGAGAGACCCAGTACTTC. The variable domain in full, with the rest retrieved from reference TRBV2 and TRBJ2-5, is EPEVTQTPSHQVTQMGQEVILRCVPISNHLYFYWYRQILGQKVEFLVSFYNNEISEKSEIFDDQFSVERPDGSNFTLKIRSTKLEDSAMYFCASSERRGMRETQYFGPGTRLLVL.

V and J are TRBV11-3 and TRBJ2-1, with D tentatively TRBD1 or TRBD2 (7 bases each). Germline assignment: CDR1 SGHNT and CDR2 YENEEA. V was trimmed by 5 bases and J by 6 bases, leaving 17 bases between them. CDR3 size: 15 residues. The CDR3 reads CASSPGGVAGNEQFF. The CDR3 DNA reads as TGTGCCAGCAGCCCAGGGGGGGTGGCGGGCAATGAGCAGTTCTTC.

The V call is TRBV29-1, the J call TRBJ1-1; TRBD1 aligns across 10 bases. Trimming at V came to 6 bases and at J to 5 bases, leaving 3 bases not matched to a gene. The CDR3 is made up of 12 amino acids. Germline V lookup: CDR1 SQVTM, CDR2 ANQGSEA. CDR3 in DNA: TGCAGCGTGGGACAGGGGCAAACTGAAGCTTTCTTT. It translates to CSVGQGQTEAFF.

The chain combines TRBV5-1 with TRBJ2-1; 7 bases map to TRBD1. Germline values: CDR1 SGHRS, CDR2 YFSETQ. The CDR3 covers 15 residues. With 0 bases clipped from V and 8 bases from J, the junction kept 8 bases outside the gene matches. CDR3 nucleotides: TGCGCCAGCAGCTTGGACGGAGACAGGGTCGATGAGCAGTTCTTC. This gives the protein CASSLDGDRVDEQFF.

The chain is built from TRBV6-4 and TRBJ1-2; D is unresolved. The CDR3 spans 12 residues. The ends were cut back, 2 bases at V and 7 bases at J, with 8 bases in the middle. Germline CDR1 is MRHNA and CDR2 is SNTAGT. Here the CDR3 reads CASSDQTSGYTF. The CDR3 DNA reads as TGTGCCAGCAGTGACCAGACTTCTGGCTACACCTTC.

The CDR3 sequence: CASSLEGGTVADYEQYF. In DNA, the CDR3 is TGTGCCAGCAGCTTAGAAGGTGGGACAGTTGCCGACTACGAGCAGTACTTC. The rearrangement uses TRBV7-6 and TRBJ2-7, with 7 bases lining up with TRBD1. CDR1 and CDR2 from the germline V gene are SGHVS and FNYEAQ. This CDR3 comprises 17 residues. V gave up 1 base and J gave up 3 bases; unmatched junction bases: 12.

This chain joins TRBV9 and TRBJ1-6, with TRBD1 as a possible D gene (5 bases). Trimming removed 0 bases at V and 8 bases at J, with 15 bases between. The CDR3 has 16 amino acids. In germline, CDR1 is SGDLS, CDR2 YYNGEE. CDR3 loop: CASSVGLGGWDSPLHF. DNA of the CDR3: TGTGCCAGCAGCGTAGGTCTCGGGGGGTGGGATTCACCCCTCCACTTT.

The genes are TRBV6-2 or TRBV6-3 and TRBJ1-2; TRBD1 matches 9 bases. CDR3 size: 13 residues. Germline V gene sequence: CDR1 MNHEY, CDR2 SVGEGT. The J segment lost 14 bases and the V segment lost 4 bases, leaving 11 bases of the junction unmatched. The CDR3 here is CASSLNRQGVYTF. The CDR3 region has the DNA TGTGCCAGCAGTTTAAACCGACAGGGGGTGTATACCTTC.